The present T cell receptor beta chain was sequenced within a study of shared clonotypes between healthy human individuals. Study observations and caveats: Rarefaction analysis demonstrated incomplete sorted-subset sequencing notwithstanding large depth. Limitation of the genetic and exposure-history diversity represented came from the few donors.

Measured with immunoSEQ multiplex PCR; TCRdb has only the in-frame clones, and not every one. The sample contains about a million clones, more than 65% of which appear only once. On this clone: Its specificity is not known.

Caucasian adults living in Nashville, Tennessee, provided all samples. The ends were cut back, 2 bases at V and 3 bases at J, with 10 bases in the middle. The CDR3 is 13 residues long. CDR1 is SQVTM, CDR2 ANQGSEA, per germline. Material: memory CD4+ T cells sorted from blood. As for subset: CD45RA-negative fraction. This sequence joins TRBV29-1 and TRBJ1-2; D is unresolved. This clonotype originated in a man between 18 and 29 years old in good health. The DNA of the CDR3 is TGCAGCGTTGAAACCGGGAGGGACTATGGCTACACCTTC. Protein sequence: CSVETGRDYGYTF.